The source of this T cell receptor beta chain is a study of blood T cells in healthy people across ages. A second 7 to 11 cycle PCR used barcoded and J-beta primers. TCRdb redid the calling of the 5' RACE reads with MiXCR, one entry per CDR3 protein. The profile shows more than 500,000 distinct CDR3 sequences, approximately 26% of them singletons. This clonotype was observed a few times. Its antigen remains unidentified. Sample donors were healthy Caucasian individuals that came from Russia, aged roughly 6 to 90. Each donor's blood draw was around 10 milliliters of peripheral blood. General study points: TCR beta diversity per million T cells fell roughly linearly with age.

Trimming cost V 6 bases and J 1 base; bases outside gene matches: 4. This CDR3 is built from 14 residues. Per the germline V gene, CDR1 is MNHEY and CDR2 is SVGEGT. This sample was also put to use in a study of T cells of mothers and their children. From that second work: In each mother, TCR beta CDR3 reads exceeded 10 million; in each child, they numbered some 3 million.

V gene TRBV6-2 or TRBV6-3 combines with J gene TRBJ2-5; 8 bases are a match to TRBD2. The sequence derives from a boy aged 2 to 10 in good health. The specimen sequenced was blood. The CDR3 DNA reads TGTGCCAGCAGAGCGGGACTAGGCCAAGAGACCCAGTACTTC. This translates into CASRAGLGQETQYF.